The entry below gives a single T cell receptor beta chain sequence along with its context. The antigen is not known. The sample belongs to a study of shared clonotypes between healthy human individuals. In the study overall: Samples came from two female and a few male donors aged 18 to 49. Study observations and caveats: Even with large depth, rarefaction showed that sorted-subset sequencing was incomplete.

Memory CD4+ cells were the fraction left after CD45RA+ naive selection. DNA at 150 to 250 ng, 25,000 to 30,000 T cell genomes, went into sorted-subset replicate PCRs. The repertoire was sequenced with immunoSEQ multiplex PCR; TCRdb's copy has only in-frame clones and lacks some. Of 2 million to 2.5 million clones listed, 85% to 95% are singletons. Sequencing used naive CD4+ T cells from PBMCs. As for subset: CD45RA+ positively selected. This clonotype was obtained from a man between 18 and 29 years old in good health. Some clones in this sample may be carry-over from other donors' samples.

The CDR3 sequence is CASSFGSRGNEQFF. The CDR3 nucleotides are TGCGCCAGCAGCTTCGGTAGTCGAGGGAATGAGCAGTTCTTC. V and J are TRBV5-1 and TRBJ2-1; possible D gene TRBD2, 5 bases. The germline gives CDR1 SGHRS, CDR2 YFSETQ. The germline V and J ends were trimmed by 2 bases and 7 bases, with 13 bases remaining between them. This CDR3 spans 14 amino acids.